Listed here are 13 T cell receptor beta chains from one sample, sequenced in a study of blood T cell repertoires in COVID-19. Data came from immunoSEQ multiplex PCR; TCRdb stores just in-frame clones and leaves some out. The profile shows about 270,000 clones, 80% to 90% of them singletons. The sample consisted of peripheral blood. The source is a woman aged 45-65 years with acute or convalescent COVID-19.

The count of this clone is one. This chain connects TRBV5-4 to TRBJ2-7; a possible D gene is TRBD2 (5 bases). Germline loops: CDR1 SGHNT, CDR2 YYREEE (reference sequence). This CDR3 comprises 14 residues. The V end was cut by 1 base, the J end by 4 bases, with 12 bases between. The CDR3 loop reads CASSLHPAEYEQYF. CDR3 DNA: TGTGCCAGCAGCTTGCATCCAGCGGAGTACGAGCAGTACTTC.

V is TRBV28 and J is TRBJ1-1; D is undetermined. Looked up from germline, CDR1 is MDHEN and CDR2 is SYDVKM. V was shortened by 7 bases and J by 7 bases, with 13 bases between the two germline ends. The CDR3 extends over 12 amino acids. The CDR3 here is CASNGLEVEAFF. The DNA for the CDR3 is TGTGCCAGCAATGGACTCGAAGTTGAAGCTTTCTTT. Based on the CDR3 plus reference TRBV28 and TRBJ1-1, the full variable domain is DVKVTQSSRYLVKRTGEKVFLECVQDMDHENMFWYRQDPGLGLRLIYFSYDVKMKEKGDIPEGYSVSREKKERFSLILESASTNQTSMYLCASNGLEVEAFFGQGTRLTVV.

This clone was counted a few times. The chain uses TRBV30 and TRBJ2-7; no clear D gene. The CDR3 runs 12 residues. Trimming took off 0 bases at V and 5 bases at J, with 8 bases between the two ends. Germline CDR1 and CDR2: GTSNPN and SVGIG (reference sequence). CDR3 protein: CAWSVQTHEQYF. Written as DNA, the CDR3 is TGTGCCTGGAGTGTACAAACCCACGAGCAGTACTTC. Full variable domain (remainder filled in from reference TRBV30 and TRBJ2-7): SQTIHQWPATLVQPVGSPLSLECTVEGTSNPNLYWYRQAAGRGLQLLFYSVGIGQISSEVPQNLSASRPQDRQFILSSKKLLLSDSGFYLCAWSVQTHEQYFGPGTRLTVT.

The J gene is TRBJ1-1, the V gene TRBV28; D not certain. CDR3 size: 13 residues. Germline V gives CDR1 MDHEN, CDR2 SYDVKM. V dropped 8 bases and J dropped 0 bases, with 10 bases sitting between them. The CDR3 protein is CASAMRVNTEAFF. The CDR3 DNA reads as TGTGCCAGCGCGATGCGAGTGAACACTGAAGCTTTCTTT.

The V gene is TRBV25-1, the J gene TRBJ1-2; D remains ambiguous. This CDR3 comprises 12 residues. V shed 2 bases and J shed 8 bases, with 9 bases lying between them. The V gene's germline CDR1 is MGHDK and CDR2 SYGVNS. The CDR3 is CASSEVGGGYTF. DNA of the CDR3: TGTGCCAGCAGTGAAGTGGGAGGCGGCTACACCTTC.

The rearrangement uses TRBV28 and TRBJ2-5; 11 positions agree with TRBD1. Germline CDR1 is MDHEN and CDR2 is SYDVKM. The CDR3 length is 13 residues. Losses at the gene ends were 8 bases for V and 5 bases for J; bases not matched to a gene: 4. CDR3 sequence (DNA): TGTGCCAGCGGACAGGGGGCTGTTGAGACCCAGTACTTC. The encoded protein is CASGQGAVETQYF.

The V gene is TRBV10-3, the J gene TRBJ1-3; 9 nucleotides align to TRBD1. The CDR3 length is 14 residues. Germline CDR1 ENHRY, CDR2 SYGVKD. Losses at the gene ends were 10 bases for V and 4 bases for J; bases not matched to a gene: 8. In DNA, the CDR3 is TGTGCCAGCCGGGACAGGGCAGGAGGAAACACCATATATTTT. Translating gives CASRDRAGGNTIYF.

V and J are TRBV7-9 and TRBJ2-7; 16 bases map to TRBD2. Trimming cost V 4 bases and J 4 bases; bases outside gene matches: 10. Germline V gene lookup returns CDR1 SEHNR and CDR2 FQNEAQ (reference sequence). The length of the CDR3 is 18 residues. Here the CDR3 reads CASSSGPGLAGGPYEQYF. CDR3 nucleotides: TGTGCCAGCAGCTCCGGGCCGGGACTAGCGGGAGGGCCGTACGAGCAGTACTTC.

The chain is built from TRBV15 and TRBJ1-6; a weak D match, TRBD1 (5 bases). Germline V lookup: CDR1 LNHNV, CDR2 YYDKDF (reference sequence). The CDR3 is made up of 15 amino acids. Between the trimmed V and J ends, which lost 0 bases and 10 bases, there was a span of 13 bases. CDR3 bases: TGTGCCACCAGCAGAGATCGGGGACTGCGGTCACCCCTCCACTTT. Amino acid sequence: CATSRDRGLRSPLHF.

The rearrangement joins TRBV3-1 (or the pseudogene TRBV3-2) to TRBJ2-7; no definite D call. The V and J ends lost 5 bases and 0 bases respectively, with 5 bases between them. Germline assignment: CDR1 LGHDT and CDR2 YNNKEL (reference sequence). The CDR3 contains 12 residues. This CDR3 reads CASSATSYEQYF. In DNA, the CDR3 is TGTGCCAGCAGCGCTACCTCCTACGAGCAGTACTTC.

This CDR3 is CASNPGTGSYEQYF. CDR3 nucleotides: TGTGCCAGTAACCCAGGGACAGGATCCTACGAGCAGTACTTC. This chain joins TRBV19 and TRBJ2-7, with 8 nucleotides matching TRBD1. The CDR3 totals 14 residues. V lost 7 bases, J lost 1 base, and 6 bases stayed unmatched. Germline V gene data show CDR1 as LNHDA and CDR2 as SQIVND (reference sequence).

This clone was found a few times. This chain connects TRBV7-2 to TRBJ2-7, with 8 bases aligning to TRBD1. Germline CDR1 SGHTA, CDR2 FQGNSA. Trimming at V came to 2 bases and at J to 2 bases, leaving 2 bases not matched to a gene. This CDR3 spans 14 amino acids. CDR3 sequence: CASSLWGQAYEQYF. CDR3 nucleotides: TGTGCCAGCAGCTTATGGGGACAGGCCTACGAGCAGTACTTC.

The chain combines TRBV7-2 with TRBJ2-2; 7 positions match TRBD2. The germline CDR1 and CDR2 sequences are SGHTA and FQGNSA. This CDR3 has 16 amino acids. Trimming at V came to 5 bases and at J to 3 bases, leaving 9 bases not matched to a gene. The CDR3, as DNA: TGTGCCAGCAGCCCACTGGGTGGGAGGGACACCGGGGAGCTGTTTTTT. Protein product: CASSPLGGRDTGELFF.